The 30 T cell receptor beta chains presented below share a single source sample, sequenced in a study of blood T cells in healthy people across ages (dated by TCRdb to between 2014 and 2017). Library construction relied on 5' RACE. Sequencing took place on an Illumina HiSeq 2500. A second PCR of about 6 to 11 cycles was performed with a sample-barcoded 5' primer and a J-beta primer mix. Through fastp at Q25 and MiXCR, TCRdb rebuilt clones from the public reads, retaining in-frame beta chains. Every CDR3 protein is listed once, alongside the most common genes and DNA of its rows. The table for this sample lists roughly 1,500,000 distinct CDR3 sequences; around 39% of them were counted only once. The ten largest clones represent roughly 7.9% of the sample. Sequenced: blood. The receptors here all came from a woman aged 18 to 35 in good health.

The chain links TRBV3-1 to TRBJ1-5; D is unclear. Per the germline V gene, CDR1 is LGHDT and CDR2 is YNNKEL (reference sequence). The CDR3 totals 14 residues. V gave up 1 base and J gave up 6 bases, with 10 bases separating them. The CDR3 region is CASSQASSGQPQHF. CDR3 bases: TGTGCCAGCAGCCAAGCTTCCTCCGGTCAGCCCCAGCATTTT.

The chain joins TRBV18 to TRBJ1-1; 9 nucleotides align to TRBD1. The V gene's germline CDR1 is KGHSH and CDR2 LQKENI. J lost 4 bases, V lost 2 bases, and 5 bases had no gene match. The length of the CDR3 is 15 residues. CDR3 DNA sequence: TGTGCCAGCTCACCAGGGACAGGGAAGGGCACTGAAGCTTTCTTT. Translated: CASSPGTGKGTEAFF.

The V and J genes are TRBV5-5 and TRBJ2-7, with D unresolved. The CDR3 runs to 14 residues. Per the germline V gene, CDR1 is SGHKS and CDR2 is YYEKEE (reference sequence). Trimming removed 1 base from V and 7 bases from J, with 15 bases in between. The CDR3 here is CASSLYQQHNEQYF. In DNA form, the CDR3 reads TGTGCCAGCAGCTTGTATCAACAGCACAATGAGCAGTACTTC. Complete variable domain (other parts from reference TRBV5-5 and TRBJ2-7): DAGVTQSPTHLIKTRGQQVTLRCSPISGHKSVSWYQQVLGQGPQFIFQYYEKEERGRGNFPDRFSARQFPNYSSELNVNALLLGDSALYLCASSLYQQHNEQYFGPGTRLTVT.

The chain couples TRBV12-3 or TRBV12-4 to TRBJ2-2, with TRBD1 matching over 9 bases. This CDR3 has 14 amino acids. V lost 11 bases, J lost 5 bases, and 9 bases stayed unmatched. CDR3 region: CAAHRGQRTGELFF. Here the CDR3 DNA reads TGTGCCGCTCACAGGGGGCAAAGAACCGGGGAGCTGTTTTTT.

A few counts support this clonotype. V usage is TRBV7-2 and J usage is TRBJ2-7; the D gene is possibly TRBD1 (6 bases). The V gene's germline CDR1 is SGHTA and CDR2 FQGNSA. Trimming shortened V by 5 bases and J by 2 bases, and 22 bases separated the two germline ends. The CDR3 loop spans 17 amino acids. The CDR3, as DNA: TGTGCCAGCAGCCCAAACTATCTGGACAGCGAACCCTACGAGCAGTACTTC. Its protein product is CASSPNYLDSEPYEQYF. Variable domain in full (rest from reference TRBV7-2 and TRBJ2-7): GAGVSQSPSNKVTEKGKDVELRCDPISGHTALYWYRQSLGQGLEFLIYFQGNSAPDKSGLPSDRFSAERTGGSVSTLTIQRTQQEDSAVYLCASSPNYLDSEPYEQYFGPGTRLTVT.

With respect to this clonotype: This may arise from a read error, as a much more abundant clone is one base away. V is TRBV4-1 and J is TRBJ2-7; D is ambiguous. Trimming took 1 base from V and 3 from J, leaving 13 bases between them. CDR3 length: 15 residues. Per the germline V gene, CDR1 is MGHRA and CDR2 is YSYEKL. As DNA, the CDR3 is TGCGCCAGCAGCCAAGTGCTCGAGGCCCTCTACGAGCAGTACTTC. Its translation: CASSQVLEALYEQYF.

The V and J genes are TRBV6-5 and TRBJ1-2; no clear D gene. Deletions cut 2 bases from V and 4 bases from J, with 8 bases between. CDR3 length equals 13 residues. Germline assignment: CDR1 MNHEY and CDR2 SVGAGI. The chain's CDR3 is CASSYGFIYGYTF. The CDR3 nucleotides read TGTGCCAGCAGTTACGGGTTTATCTATGGCTACACCTTC.

The chain uses TRBV4-2 and TRBJ2-1; 9 bases align to TRBD2. Trimming removed 1 base from V and 8 bases from J; junction bases left unmatched: 9. The CDR3 spans 16 residues. Germline V CDR1 and CDR2: LGHNA, YNFKEQ. The CDR3 nucleotides read TGTGCCAGCAGCCAAGGCGGGCTAGCGGGGATCGATGAGCAGTTCTTC. Amino acids: CASSQGGLAGIDEQFF.

The gene calls are TRBV2 and TRBJ2-1; D could derive from TRBD1 or TRBD2 (5 bases each). Germline V lookup: CDR1 SNHLY, CDR2 FYNNEI. This CDR3 region has 14 residues. The V end was cut by 6 bases, the J end by 0 bases, with 9 bases between. The CDR3, as DNA: TGTGCCAGCAGCAGGGAGAGCTCCTACAATGAGCAGTTCTTC. It translates to CASSRESSYNEQFF.

In the case of this clonotype: A single base separates this from a much larger clone, so it may be a read error. The V gene is TRBV29-1, the J gene TRBJ2-5, with D uncertain. The CDR3 is made up of 13 amino acids. V was cut by 4 bases and J by 11 bases, with 20 bases left in between. Germline CDR1 is SQVTM and CDR2 is ANQGSEA. CDR3: CSVVRIALNEQYF. CDR3 nucleotide sequence: TGCAGCGTTGTTCGCATAGCCCTGAATGAGCAGTACTTC.

This clonotype has just a few counts. The rearrangement joins TRBV20-1 to TRBJ2-1, with 12 bases identical to TRBD2. This CDR3 has 14 residues. Germline lookup yields CDR1 DFQATT and CDR2 SNEGSKA (reference sequence). V lost 5 bases to trimming and J lost 7 bases; unmatched junction nucleotides: 6. The CDR3 loop reads CSASRTSGENEQFF. In nucleotides, the CDR3 is TGCAGTGCTTCCCGGACTAGCGGGGAGAATGAGCAGTTCTTC.

The rearrangement uses TRBV28 and TRBJ2-1; D is undetermined. Trimming removed 4 bases from V and 8 bases from J, with 9 bases in between. Per the germline V gene, CDR1 is MDHEN and CDR2 is SYDVKM. The CDR3 runs 12 residues. This CDR3 reads CASSSAGDEQFF. CDR3 nucleotide sequence: TGTGCCAGCAGTTCCGCTGGGGATGAGCAGTTCTTC.

Regarding this clonotype: The junction does not match germline at one end; this may be a read error. The chain's CDR3 is CVSSFEVALGTQYF. As DNA, the CDR3 is TGTGTCAGCAGTTTCGAAGTTGCGCTGGGGACCCAGTACTTC. The chain has TRBV12-3 or TRBV12-4 and TRBJ2-5; D ambiguous. The CDR3 has 14 residues.

This clonotype was seen a handful of times. V usage is TRBV3-1 and J usage is TRBJ2-3; the D is unclear. The CDR3 spans 14 residues. Between the trimmed V and J ends, which lost 4 bases and 4 bases, there was a span of 12 bases. Per the germline V gene, CDR1 is LGHDT and CDR2 is YNNKEL (reference sequence). Here the CDR3 DNA reads TGTGCCAGCAGCCTACTCACTCAGGCAGATACGCAGTATTTT. Protein sequence: CASSLLTQADTQYF.

V is TRBV6-2 or TRBV6-3 and J is TRBJ2-1, with D possibly matching TRBD2 (7 bases). The CDR3 spans 15 residues. Germline CDR1 and CDR2: MNHEY and SVGEGT. The V gene lost 6 bases and the J gene lost 10 bases, with 22 bases spanning the gap. The CDR3 protein is CASRERGGVKMEQFF. The CDR3 region has the DNA TGTGCCAGCAGGGAAAGGGGGGGAGTAAAGATGGAGCAGTTCTTC.

This rearrangement joins TRBV11-2 to TRBJ2-7; D is possibly TRBD1 (5 bases). The V end was cut by 0 bases, the J end by 2 bases, with 17 bases between. CDR1 is SGHAT, CDR2 FQNNGV, per germline. This CDR3 is 17 amino acids long. This CDR3 is CASSLDQSRAMAYEQYF. The CDR3 nucleotides read TGTGCCAGCAGCTTAGATCAATCCAGGGCTATGGCCTACGAGCAGTACTTC.

This chain links TRBV9 with TRBJ2-3; no definite D call. Trimming pared 3 bases from V and 2 bases from J, leaving 7 bases between. The CDR3 extends over 13 amino acids. Germline V CDR1 and CDR2: SGDLS, YYNGEE. CDR3 bases: TGTGCCAGCAGCGGGTTTATCACAGATACGCAGTATTTT. This encodes CASSGFITDTQYF.

This clonotype was observed a handful of times. The chain couples TRBV5-1 to TRBJ1-2; D may be TRBD1 (5 bases). The CDR3 length is 17 residues. Germline V gene data show CDR1 as SGHRS and CDR2 as YFSETQ. Trimming left V 4 bases short and J 2 bases short, with 21 bases between. CDR3 amino acids: CASSPPQGQRLNYGYTF. In DNA, the CDR3 is TGCGCCAGCAGCCCCCCGCAGGGTCAGAGGCTGAACTATGGCTACACCTTC.

This chain joins TRBV4-2 and TRBJ2-1, with D unclear. Germline CDR1 is LGHNA and CDR2 is YNFKEQ. The CDR3 sequence is 17 residues long. Deletions cut 0 bases from V and 3 bases from J, with 15 bases between. The CDR3 DNA reads TGTGCCAGCAGCCAAGATCGATCACCCCTGGGCTACAATGAGCAGTTCTTC. Protein sequence: CASSQDRSPLGYNEQFF.

This chain joins TRBV4-2 and TRBJ2-1; 8 bases match TRBD2. J lost 5 bases, V lost 4 bases, and 13 bases had no gene match. The CDR3 is 17 amino acids. Germline V lookup: CDR1 LGHNA, CDR2 YNFKEQ. Here the CDR3 reads CASSRAWSGGGNNEQFF. The CDR3 DNA follows: TGTGCCAGCAGCCGAGCCTGGAGCGGGGGCGGGAACAATGAGCAGTTCTTC.

The J gene is TRBJ2-5, the V gene TRBV20-1; TRBD2 aligns across 8 bases. V lost 0 bases and J lost 11; bases outside the gene matches: 11. The germline V gene encodes CDR1 DFQATT and CDR2 SNEGSKA (reference sequence). The CDR3 has 14 amino acids. Here the CDR3 reads CSARDRAGVNEQYF. The CDR3 nucleotides are TGCAGTGCTAGAGATAGAGCGGGAGTGAATGAGCAGTACTTC.

This clonotype was counted only a few times. This chain connects TRBV10-3 to TRBJ1-1, with D unresolved. Trimming left V 0 bases short and J 8 bases short, with 7 bases between. This CDR3 has 12 residues. CDR1 is ENHRY and CDR2 is SYGVKD in the germline V gene. CDR3 coding DNA: TGTGCCATCAGTGAGTCAGGCAGGGAAGCTTTCTTT. It codes for CAISESGREAFF.

In this sample, this clonotype turned up a few times. The genes are TRBV5-1 and TRBJ1-4, with TRBD1 matching 7 bases. The germline CDR1 and CDR2 sequences are SGHRS and YFSETQ. The CDR3 has 15 amino acids. The junction had 10 bases not matched to a gene; V was cut back by 3 bases and J by 8 bases. CDR3 in amino acids: CASSYNQGDGEKLFF. The CDR3 nucleotides read TGCGCCAGCAGCTACAATCAGGGGGATGGCGAAAAACTGTTTTTT. The full variable domain, completed using reference TRBV5-1 and TRBJ1-4, is KAGVTQTPRYLIKTRGQQVTLSCSPISGHRSVSWYQQTPGQGLQFLFEYFSETQRNKGNFPGRFSGRQFSNSRSEMNVSTLELGDSALYLCASSYNQGDGEKLFFGSGTQLSVL.

The V call is TRBV10-3, the J call TRBJ2-5, with D possibly TRBD2 on 6 matching bases. Trimming left V 1 base short and J 11 bases short, with 23 bases between. The CDR3 contains 16 residues. CDR1 is ENHRY, CDR2 SYGVKD, per germline. The CDR3 region has the DNA TGTGCCATCAGTGAGTTTTCCGGGAGCTACCTCGGGGAGCAGTACTTC. It is translated as CAISEFSGSYLGEQYF.

This sequence joins TRBV5-1 and TRBJ2-1, with 7 nucleotides matching TRBD2. The J call may be mistaken, given a closer DNA end match to TRBJ2-7. This CDR3 has 15 residues. The V gene's germline CDR1 is SGHRS and CDR2 YFSETQ. CDR3 DNA sequence: TGCGCCAGCAGCTCAACCGGGACTACCTACAATGAGCAGTACTTC. Amino acid sequence: CASSSTGTTYNEQYF.

The CDR3 loop reads CASGRKRILGNEQFF. The CDR3 coding sequence is TGTGCCAGCGGTCGTAAAAGGATACTGGGTAATGAGCAGTTCTTC. The chain carries TRBV12-3 or TRBV12-4 and TRBJ2-1; D gene unclear. This CDR3 contains 15 residues. The germline V and J ends were trimmed by 8 bases and 7 bases, with 21 bases remaining between them.

This clonotype occurred a few times. The gene calls are TRBV27 and TRBJ2-5, with D unresolved. This CDR3 spans 13 amino acids. Germline V gene sequence: CDR1 MNHEY, CDR2 SMNVEV (reference sequence). V lost 6 bases and J 1 base, leaving 9 bases between the germline ends. CDR3 sequence (DNA): TGTGCCAGCAGAGGAGCGATCCAAGAGACCCAGTACTTC. This codes for CASRGAIQETQYF.

V is TRBV12-3 or TRBV12-4 and J is TRBJ2-3; TRBD2 matches 12 bases. The CDR3 is 19 residues long. J was trimmed by 3 bases and V by 5 bases; bases with no gene match: 15. The CDR3: CASSQTTKTSGSRTDTQYF. CDR3 nucleotides: TGTGCCAGCAGTCAAACCACGAAGACTAGCGGGAGTCGAACAGATACGCAGTATTTT.

The genes are TRBV20-1 and TRBJ2-7, with 7 bases that match TRBD1. V shed 5 bases and J 0 bases; nucleotides not matched to a gene: 7. Germline CDR1 and CDR2: DFQATT and SNEGSKA (reference sequence). This CDR3 has 14 residues. CDR3 region: CSALDRRASYEQYF. The CDR3, as DNA: TGCAGTGCTTTGGACAGGCGGGCCTCCTACGAGCAGTACTTC.

This chain links TRBV10-3 with TRBJ1-2; the D is unclear. Germline-derived CDR1 and CDR2 are ENHRY and SYGVKD. V was cut by 4 bases and J by 2 bases, with 11 bases left in between. The CDR3 sequence is 14 residues long. The CDR3, as DNA: TGTGCCATCAGTGTAATCGGGGTGAACTATGGCTACACCTTC. Its protein product is CAISVIGVNYGYTF.